These 9 T cell receptor beta chains were sequenced from one sample in a study of control samples from healthy donors and cancer patients. Here immunoSEQ multiplex PCR was the method, and the copy in TCRdb shows in-frame clones only, minus some. Of some 130,000 clones listed, around 90% are singletons. Sequencing was done on a sample of blood. These receptors all come from a man between 35 and 55 years old in good health.

The chain links TRBV29-1 to TRBJ1-3; the D is unclear. Per germline, CDR1 SQVTM and CDR2 ANQGSEA. The CDR3 contains 12 residues. The V gene lost 4 bases and the J gene lost 3 bases, with 7 bases spanning the gap. The CDR3 region has the DNA TGCAGCGTTGGGCAGGATGGAAACACCATATATTTT. Protein: CSVGQDGNTIYF.

The chain combines TRBV7-6 with TRBJ1-1, with unresolved D. The CDR3 totals 13 residues. Per germline, CDR1 SGHVS and CDR2 FNYEAQ. Trimming took 3 bases from V and 1 from J, leaving 6 bases between them. CDR3 amino acids: CASSLGKNTEAFF. Here the CDR3 DNA reads TGTGCCAGCAGCTTGGGCAAGAACACTGAAGCTTTCTTT. The complete variable domain, with remaining parts taken from reference TRBV7-6 and TRBJ1-1, reads GAGVSQSPRYKVTKRGQDVALRCDPISGHVSLYWYRQALGQGPEFLTYFNYEAQQDKSGLPNDRFSAERPEGSISTLTIQRTEQRDSAMYRCASSLGKNTEAFFGQGTRLTVV.

CDR3 in amino acids: CASSSQGTPSYEQYF. The DNA for the CDR3 is TGCGCCAGCAGCTCACAAGGGACACCATCCTACGAGCAGTACTTC. The rearrangement links TRBV5-1 to TRBJ2-7; weak D call: TRBD1 (6 bases). The CDR3 has 15 amino acids. The V and J ends lost 3 bases and 1 base respectively, with 14 bases between them. CDR1 and CDR2 from the germline V gene are SGHRS and YFSETQ.

This chain links TRBV5-1 with TRBJ2-7; 12 bases agree with TRBD2. Per the germline V gene, CDR1 is SGHRS and CDR2 is YFSETQ. The CDR3 runs 16 residues. With 4 bases clipped from V and 2 bases from J, the junction kept 7 bases outside the gene matches. This chain's CDR3 is CASSTLAGGVTYEQYF. CDR3 coding DNA: TGCGCCAGCAGCACCCTAGCGGGGGGGGTTACCTACGAGCAGTACTTC. The complete variable domain, with remaining parts taken from reference TRBV5-1 and TRBJ2-7, reads KAGVTQTPRYLIKTRGQQVTLSCSPISGHRSVSWYQQTPGQGLQFLFEYFSETQRNKGNFPGRFSGRQFSNSRSEMNVSTLELGDSALYLCASSTLAGGVTYEQYFGPGTRLTVT.

The gene calls are TRBV5-1 and TRBJ2-3; D ambiguous. Trimming took off 4 bases at V and 1 base at J, with 10 bases between the two ends. This CDR3 contains 14 residues. CDR1 and CDR2 (germline): SGHRS, YFSETQ. CDR3 in DNA: TGCGCCAGCAGCCTTCTTGAGGGCACAGATACGCAGTATTTT. This sequence encodes CASSLLEGTDTQYF.

The sample holds one count of this clone. V gene TRBV12-3 or TRBV12-4 combines with J gene TRBJ1-2; weak D call: TRBD1 (5 bases). Trimming pared 5 bases from V and 8 bases from J, leaving 12 bases between. There are 12 residues in the CDR3. The CDR3: CASSPPGYGYTF. In DNA form, the CDR3 reads TGTGCCAGCAGTCCCCCAGGGTACGGCTACACCTTC.

V gene TRBV29-1 combines with J gene TRBJ2-5; D is uncertain. V lost 5 bases to trimming and J lost 5 bases, with 6 bases between them. This CDR3 is built from 10 residues. CDR1 and CDR2 (germline): SQVTM, ANQGSEA. CDR3 DNA sequence: TGCAGCGTTATGGAGGAGACCCAGTACTTC. Translating gives CSVMEETQYF.

The chain has TRBV28 and TRBJ1-5; tentatively, D is TRBD1 (6 bases). CDR3 length: 13 residues. Germline CDR1 MDHEN, CDR2 SYDVKM. V shed 10 bases and J shed 5 bases, with 15 bases lying between them. The CDR3 protein is CATVDRSDQPQHF. DNA for the CDR3: TGTGCCACGGTGGACAGATCCGATCAGCCCCAGCATTTT.

The chain is built from TRBV7-3 and TRBJ2-5; D not certain. V lost 5 bases, J lost 7 bases, and 14 bases lay in between. Germline V lookup: CDR1 SGHTA, CDR2 FQGTGA. The CDR3 contains 13 residues. The CDR3 DNA follows: TGTGCCAGCAGCCTCGTCCAGTCAGGGACCCAGTACTTC. Translating gives CASSLVQSGTQYF.